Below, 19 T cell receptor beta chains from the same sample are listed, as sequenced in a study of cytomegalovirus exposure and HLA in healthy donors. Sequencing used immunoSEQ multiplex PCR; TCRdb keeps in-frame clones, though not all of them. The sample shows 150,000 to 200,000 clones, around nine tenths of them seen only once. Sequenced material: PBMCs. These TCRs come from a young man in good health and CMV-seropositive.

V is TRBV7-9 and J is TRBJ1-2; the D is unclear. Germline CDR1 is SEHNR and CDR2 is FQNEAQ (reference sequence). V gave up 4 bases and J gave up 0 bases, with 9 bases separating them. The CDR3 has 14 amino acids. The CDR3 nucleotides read TGTGCCAGCAGCTCCCTGGAGTCTAACTATGGCTACACCTTC. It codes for CASSSLESNYGYTF.

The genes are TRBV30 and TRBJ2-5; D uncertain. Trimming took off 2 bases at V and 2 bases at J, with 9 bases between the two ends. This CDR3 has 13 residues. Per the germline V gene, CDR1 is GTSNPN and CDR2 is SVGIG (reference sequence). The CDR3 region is CAWSSHRQETQYF. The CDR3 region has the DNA TGTGCCTGGAGTTCCCATAGACAAGAGACCCAGTACTTC.

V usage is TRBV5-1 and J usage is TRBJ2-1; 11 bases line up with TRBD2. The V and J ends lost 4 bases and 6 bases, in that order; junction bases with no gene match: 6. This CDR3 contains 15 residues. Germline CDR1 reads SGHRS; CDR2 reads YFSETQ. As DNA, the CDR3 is TGCGCCAGCAGCCTGGGACTAGCGGAAGCCAATGAGCAGTTCTTC. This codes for CASSLGLAEANEQFF.

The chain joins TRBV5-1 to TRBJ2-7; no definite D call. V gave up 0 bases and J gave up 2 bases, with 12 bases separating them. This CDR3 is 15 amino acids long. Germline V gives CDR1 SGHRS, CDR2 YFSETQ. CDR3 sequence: CASSLDGTTTYEQYF. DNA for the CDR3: TGCGCCAGCAGCTTGGATGGCACAACCACCTACGAGCAGTACTTC. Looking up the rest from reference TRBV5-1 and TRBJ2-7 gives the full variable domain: KAGVTQTPRYLIKTRGQQVTLSCSPISGHRSVSWYQQTPGQGLQFLFEYFSETQRNKGNFPGRFSGRQFSNSRSEMNVSTLELGDSALYLCASSLDGTTTYEQYFGPGTRLTVT.

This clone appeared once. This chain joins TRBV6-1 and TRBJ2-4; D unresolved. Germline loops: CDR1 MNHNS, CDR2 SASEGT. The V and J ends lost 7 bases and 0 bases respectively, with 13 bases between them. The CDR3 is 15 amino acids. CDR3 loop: CASTADSLAKNIQYF. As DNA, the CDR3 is TGTGCCAGCACGGCAGACTCCTTAGCCAAAAACATTCAGTACTTC.

DNA for the CDR3: TGTGCCAGCGATACAGGGACTAGCGGATACAATGAGCAGTTCTTC. Its protein product is CASDTGTSGYNEQFF. This chain joins TRBV2 and TRBJ2-1, with TRBD2 identical over 11 bases. The CDR3 length is 15 residues. V dropped 8 bases and J dropped 4; count of bases not matched to a gene: 7. The V gene's germline CDR1 is SNHLY and CDR2 FYNNEI.

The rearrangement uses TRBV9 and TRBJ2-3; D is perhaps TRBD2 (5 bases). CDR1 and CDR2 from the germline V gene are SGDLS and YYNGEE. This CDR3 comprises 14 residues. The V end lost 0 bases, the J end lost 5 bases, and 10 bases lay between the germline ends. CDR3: CASSVDPAGDTQYF. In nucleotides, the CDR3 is TGTGCCAGCAGCGTAGATCCGGCGGGAGATACGCAGTATTTT.

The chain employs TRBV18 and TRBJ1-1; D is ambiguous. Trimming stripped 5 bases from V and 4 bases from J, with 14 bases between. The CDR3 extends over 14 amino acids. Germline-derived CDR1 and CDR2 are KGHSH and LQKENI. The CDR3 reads CASSTQRIGTEAFF. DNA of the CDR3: TGTGCCAGCTCAACACAGCGAATTGGCACTGAAGCTTTCTTT.

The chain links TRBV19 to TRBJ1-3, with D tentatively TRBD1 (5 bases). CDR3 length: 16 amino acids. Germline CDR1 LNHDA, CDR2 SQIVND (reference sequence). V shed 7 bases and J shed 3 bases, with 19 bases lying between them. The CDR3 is CASTPSGKSLGNTIYF. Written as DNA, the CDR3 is TGTGCCAGTACCCCCTCAGGGAAATCGCTTGGAAACACCATATATTTT.

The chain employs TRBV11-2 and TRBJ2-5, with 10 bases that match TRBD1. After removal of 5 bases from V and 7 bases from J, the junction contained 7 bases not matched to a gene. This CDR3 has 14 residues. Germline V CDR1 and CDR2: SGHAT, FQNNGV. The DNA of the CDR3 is TGTGCCAGCAGCCTCCCGGGGACAGGGGCGACCCAGTACTTC. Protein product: CASSLPGTGATQYF.

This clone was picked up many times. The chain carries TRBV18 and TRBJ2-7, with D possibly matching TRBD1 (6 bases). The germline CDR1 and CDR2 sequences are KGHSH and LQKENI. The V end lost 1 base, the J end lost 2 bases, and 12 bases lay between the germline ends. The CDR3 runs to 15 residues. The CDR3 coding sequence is TGTGCCAGCTCACCACGAGACAGGTATCCCTACGAGCAGTACTTC. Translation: CASSPRDRYPYEQYF.

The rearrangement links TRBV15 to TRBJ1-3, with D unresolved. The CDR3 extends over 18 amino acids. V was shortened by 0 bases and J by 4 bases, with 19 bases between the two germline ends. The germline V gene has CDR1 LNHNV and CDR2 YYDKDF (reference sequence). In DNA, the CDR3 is TGTGCCACCAGCAGAGATCTGGGCGTAAGTTTCTCAGGAAACACCATATATTTT. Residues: CATSRDLGVSFSGNTIYF.

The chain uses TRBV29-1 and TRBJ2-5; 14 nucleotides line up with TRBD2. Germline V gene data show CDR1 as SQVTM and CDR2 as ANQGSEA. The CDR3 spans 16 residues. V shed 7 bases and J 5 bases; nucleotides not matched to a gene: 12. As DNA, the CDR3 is TGCAGCGCTATACTGGGACTAGCGGGAGTTTTGGAGACCCAGTACTTC. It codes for CSAILGLAGVLETQYF.

The CDR3 nucleotides read TGTGCCAGTAGTATAGGAGGTCAGCCCCAGCATTTT. Its translation is CASSIGGQPQHF. The chain couples TRBV19 to TRBJ1-5; no firm D call. The CDR3 covers 12 residues. CDR1 LNHDA and CDR2 SQIVND come from the germline V gene (reference sequence). V was trimmed by 1 base and J by 6 bases, leaving 4 bases between them.

CDR3 DNA sequence: TGTGCCAGCAGCTTGGCCGAGGGGGCGGCTTTCTTT. Translation: CASSLAEGAAFF. The rearrangement joins TRBV5-6 to TRBJ1-1; TRBD1 agrees at 7 bases. J lost 11 bases, V lost 0 bases, and 4 bases had no gene match. CDR1 is SGHDT, CDR2 YYEEEE, per germline. The CDR3 runs to 12 residues.

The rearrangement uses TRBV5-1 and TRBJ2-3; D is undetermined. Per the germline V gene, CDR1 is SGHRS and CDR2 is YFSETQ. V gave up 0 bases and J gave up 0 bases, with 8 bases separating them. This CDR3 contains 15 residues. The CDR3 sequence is CASSLGGPSTDTQYF. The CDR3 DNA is TGCGCCAGCAGCTTGGGTGGCCCGAGCACAGATACGCAGTATTTT.

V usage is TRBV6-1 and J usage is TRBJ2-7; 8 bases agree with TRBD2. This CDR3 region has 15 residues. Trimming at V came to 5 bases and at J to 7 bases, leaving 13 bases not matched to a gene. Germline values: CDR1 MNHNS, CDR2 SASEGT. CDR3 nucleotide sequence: TGTGCCAGCAGTTCTGGACTATCGGGAGGGCTTGAGCAGTACTTC. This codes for CASSSGLSGGLEQYF.

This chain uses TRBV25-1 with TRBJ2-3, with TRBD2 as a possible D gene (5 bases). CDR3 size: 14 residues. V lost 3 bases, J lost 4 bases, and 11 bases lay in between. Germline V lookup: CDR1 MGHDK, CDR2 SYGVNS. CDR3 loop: CASSDQGLADTQYF. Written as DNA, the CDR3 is TGTGCCAGCAGTGATCAAGGACTTGCAGATACGCAGTATTTT.

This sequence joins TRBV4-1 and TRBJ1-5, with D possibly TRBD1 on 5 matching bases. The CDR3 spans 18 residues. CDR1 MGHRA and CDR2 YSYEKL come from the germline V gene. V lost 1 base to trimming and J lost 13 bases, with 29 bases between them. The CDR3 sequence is CASSQGPRSAGTFSVQHF. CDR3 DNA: TGCGCCAGCAGCCAAGGCCCTCGTTCCGCGGGGACCTTTAGTGTGCAGCATTTT.